These 2 T cell receptor beta chains were all obtained from the same sample, sequenced in a study of cytomegalovirus exposure and HLA in healthy donors. It was with 60 Vbeta and 13 Jbeta primers that the PCR ran. The method was immunoSEQ multiplex PCR; TCRdb's version includes in-frame clones alone and lacks a portion of them. The sample contains 150,000 to 200,000 clones, nearly 80% of which appear only once. Sample: PBMCs. The source of these receptors is a woman between 40 and 55 years old in good health and CMV-seronegative.

This chain joins TRBV5-1 and TRBJ1-2; 9 bases line up with TRBD1. Losses at the gene ends were 4 bases for V and 12 bases for J; bases not matched to a gene: 10. CDR1 is SGHRS and CDR2 is YFSETQ in the germline V gene. The CDR3 consists of 13 residues. The DNA of the CDR3 is TGCGCCAGCAGCCTAGAACAGGGGGCTCGCAACACCTTC. Translating it yields CASSLEQGARNTF.

This chain connects TRBV14 to TRBJ2-3; tentative D call: TRBD2 (5 bases). The germline V gene encodes CDR1 SGHDN and CDR2 FVKESK. Trimming took 2 bases from V and 6 from J, leaving 21 bases between them. The CDR3 runs 17 residues. CDR3 region: CASSQILTGKSRDTQYF. The CDR3 bases are TGTGCCAGCAGCCAAATCTTGACCGGGAAAAGTCGGGATACGCAGTATTTT.